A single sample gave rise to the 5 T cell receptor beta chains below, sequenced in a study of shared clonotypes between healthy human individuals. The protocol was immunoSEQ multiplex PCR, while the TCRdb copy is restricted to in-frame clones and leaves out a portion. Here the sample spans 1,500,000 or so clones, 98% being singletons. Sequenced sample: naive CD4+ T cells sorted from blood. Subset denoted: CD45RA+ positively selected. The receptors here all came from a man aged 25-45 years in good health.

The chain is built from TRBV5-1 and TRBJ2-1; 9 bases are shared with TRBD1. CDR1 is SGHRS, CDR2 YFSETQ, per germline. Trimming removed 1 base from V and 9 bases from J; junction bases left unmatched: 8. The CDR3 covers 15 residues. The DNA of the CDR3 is TGCGCCAGCAGCTTGCAAGGGGACAGGGCTAGTGAGCAGTTCTTC. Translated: CASSLQGDRASEQFF.

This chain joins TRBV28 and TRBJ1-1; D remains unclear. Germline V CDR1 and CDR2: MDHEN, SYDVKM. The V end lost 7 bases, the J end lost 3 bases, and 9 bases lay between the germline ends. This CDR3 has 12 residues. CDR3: CASTHTDTEAFF. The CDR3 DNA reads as TGTGCCAGCACCCACACCGACACTGAAGCTTTCTTT. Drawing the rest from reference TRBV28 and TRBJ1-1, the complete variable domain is DVKVTQSSRYLVKRTGEKVFLECVQDMDHENMFWYRQDPGLGLRLIYFSYDVKMKEKGDIPEGYSVSREKKERFSLILESASTNQTSMYLCASTHTDTEAFFGQGTRLTVV.

CDR3 bases: TGTGCCATCAGTGATCCAAGCGGCAGGGGGCGCATGCCTGAAGCTTTCTTT. Protein product: CAISDPSGRGRMPEAFF. The V gene is TRBV10-3, the J gene TRBJ1-1; 8 bases are a match to TRBD1. The V gene end was trimmed by 3 bases and the J gene end by 6 bases; junction bases not matched to a gene: 15. The CDR3 totals 17 residues. Germline-derived CDR1 and CDR2 are ENHRY and SYGVKD.

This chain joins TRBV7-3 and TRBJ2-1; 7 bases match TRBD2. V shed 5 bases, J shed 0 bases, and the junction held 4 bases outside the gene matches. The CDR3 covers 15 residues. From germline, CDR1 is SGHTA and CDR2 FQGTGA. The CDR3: CASSQGGSSYNEQFF. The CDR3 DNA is TGTGCCAGCAGCCAGGGCGGGAGCTCCTACAATGAGCAGTTCTTC.

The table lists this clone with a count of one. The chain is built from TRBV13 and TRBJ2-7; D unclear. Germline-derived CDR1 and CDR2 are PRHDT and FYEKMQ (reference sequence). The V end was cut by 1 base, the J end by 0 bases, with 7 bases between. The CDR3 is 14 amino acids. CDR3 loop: CASSLAGDSYEQYF. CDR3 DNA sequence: TGTGCCAGCAGCTTAGCGGGCGACTCCTACGAGCAGTACTTC.